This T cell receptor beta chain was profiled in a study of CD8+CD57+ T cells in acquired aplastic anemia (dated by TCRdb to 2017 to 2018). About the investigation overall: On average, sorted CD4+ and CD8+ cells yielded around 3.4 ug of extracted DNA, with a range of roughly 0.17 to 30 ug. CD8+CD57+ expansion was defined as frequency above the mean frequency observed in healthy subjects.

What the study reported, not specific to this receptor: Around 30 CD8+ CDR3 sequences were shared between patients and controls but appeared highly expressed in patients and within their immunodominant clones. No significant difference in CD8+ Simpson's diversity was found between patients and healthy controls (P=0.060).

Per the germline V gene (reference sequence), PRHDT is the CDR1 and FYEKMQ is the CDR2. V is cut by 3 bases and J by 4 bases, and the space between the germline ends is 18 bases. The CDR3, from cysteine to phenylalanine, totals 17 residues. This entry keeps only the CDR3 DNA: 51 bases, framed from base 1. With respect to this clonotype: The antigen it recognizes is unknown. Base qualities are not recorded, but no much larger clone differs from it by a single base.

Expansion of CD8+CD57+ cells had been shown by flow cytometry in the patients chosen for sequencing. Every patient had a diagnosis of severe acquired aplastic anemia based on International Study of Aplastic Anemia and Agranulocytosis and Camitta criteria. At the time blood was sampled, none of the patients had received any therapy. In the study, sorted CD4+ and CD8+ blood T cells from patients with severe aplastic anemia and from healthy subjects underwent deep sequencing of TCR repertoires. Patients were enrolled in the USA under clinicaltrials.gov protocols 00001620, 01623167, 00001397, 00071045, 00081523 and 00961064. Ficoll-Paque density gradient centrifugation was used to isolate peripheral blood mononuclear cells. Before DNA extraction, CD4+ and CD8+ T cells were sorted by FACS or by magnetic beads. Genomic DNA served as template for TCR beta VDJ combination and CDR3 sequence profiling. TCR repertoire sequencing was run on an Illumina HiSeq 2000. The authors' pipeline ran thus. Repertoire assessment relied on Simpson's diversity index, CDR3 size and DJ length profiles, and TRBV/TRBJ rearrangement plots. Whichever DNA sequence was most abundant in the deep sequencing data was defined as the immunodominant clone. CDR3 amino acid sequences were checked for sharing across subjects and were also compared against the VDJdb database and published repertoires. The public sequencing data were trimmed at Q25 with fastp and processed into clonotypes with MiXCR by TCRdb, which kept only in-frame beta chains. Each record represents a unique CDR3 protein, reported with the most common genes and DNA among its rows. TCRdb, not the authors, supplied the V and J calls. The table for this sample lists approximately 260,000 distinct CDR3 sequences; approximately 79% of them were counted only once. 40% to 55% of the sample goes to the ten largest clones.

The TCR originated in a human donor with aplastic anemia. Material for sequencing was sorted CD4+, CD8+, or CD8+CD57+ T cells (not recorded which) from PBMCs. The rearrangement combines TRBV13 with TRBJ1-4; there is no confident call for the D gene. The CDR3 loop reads CASSFSSGEQINEKLFF. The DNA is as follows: TGTGCCAGCAGCTTTTCTTCAGGAGAACAAATTAATGAAAAACTGTTTTTT.